This T cell receptor (beta chain) was recorded in a study of radiotherapy plus CTLA-4 blockade in lung cancer. Study results and limitations: Strongest reported response predictors: early blood clone changes and post-radiation interferon-beta. After treatment with radiotherapy plus ipilimumab, TCR clones that came from the tumor expanded in blood.

With ipilimumab providing CTLA-4 blockade, focal radiation was administered to patients who had chemo-refractory metastatic non-small-cell lung cancer. As to this clone: Its antigen is not known.

Libraries were prepared by immunoSEQ multiplex PCR; TCRdb keeps only in-frame clonotypes and omits some of them. This table holds 85,000 to 120,000 clones, roughly 84% found once. Germline lookup yields CDR1 SGHRS and CDR2 YFSETQ. Trimming removed 3 bases from V and 6 bases from J; junction bases left unmatched: 6. This CDR3 contains 16 residues. The TCR comes from a human donor with non-small cell lung cancer that progressed on radiotherapy plus ipilimumab. Some clones in this sample may be carry-over from other donors' samples. Here the sequenced sample was peripheral blood, taken from a patient treated with radiotherapy plus ipilimumab. The chain employs TRBV5-1 and TRBJ2-7; TRBD2 aligns across 16 bases. CDR3 DNA: TGCGCCAGCAGCTCGGGACTAGCGGGGGGGGCCGTCGAGCAGTACTTC. Translating it yields CASSSGLAGGAVEQYF.